These 21 T cell receptor beta chains originate from one sample sequenced in a study of T cell responses to AZD1222 COVID-19 vaccine (dated by TCRdb to the early 2020s). The sample's time point, from its label and the paper: baseline before first vaccination. The method behind the library was the immunoSEQ multiplex PCR assay. The immuneACCESS repertoire file appears here via TCRdb, limited to in-frame rearrangements. These files lack a portion of the clones; in checked studies, under half of the deficit traces to unresolved V genes, and the cause of the others is not known. The sample data list 120,000 to 150,000 clones, and around 91% of these were observed just once. The top ten clones comprise 4% to 6% of the sample. Sequenced here: peripheral blood, sampled on day 0 of AZD1222 vaccination. The receptor set was obtained from an adult in good health.

This clone appeared a few times. CDR3: CARQISQVHHQPQHF. CDR3 sequence (DNA): TGTGCCAGGCAAATATCGCAGGTCCATCATCAGCCCCAGCATTTT. The chain couples TRBV19 to TRBJ1-5; D is undetermined. Germline CDR1 and CDR2: LNHDA and SQIVND (reference sequence). This CDR3 spans 15 amino acids. Trimming pared 9 bases from V and 5 bases from J, leaving 20 bases between.

The chain combines TRBV5-6 with TRBJ2-6; TRBD2 might be the D (5 bases). Germline-derived CDR1 and CDR2 are SGHDT and YYEEEE. V was cut by 4 bases and J by 0 bases, with 14 bases left in between. This CDR3 has 17 amino acids. CDR3 in amino acids: CASSPGVPFSGANVLTF. The DNA of the CDR3 is TGTGCCAGCAGCCCCGGGGTACCCTTCTCTGGGGCCAACGTCCTGACTTTC.

In its sample, this clone was seen a few times. The chain is built from TRBV18 and TRBJ2-7; D ambiguous. CDR1 is KGHSH and CDR2 is LQKENI in the germline V gene. The germline V and J ends were trimmed by 3 bases and 3 bases, with 9 bases remaining between them. This CDR3 is 13 amino acids long. CDR3: CASSPTAGYEQYF. The CDR3 DNA reads TGTGCCAGCTCACCTACAGCCGGCTACGAGCAGTACTTC. The full variable domain, rest sourced from reference TRBV18 and TRBJ2-7, is NAGVMQNPRHLVRRRGQEARLRCSPMKGHSHVYWYRQLPEEGLKFMVYLQKENIIDESGMPKERFSAEFPKEGPSILRIQQVVRGDSAAYFCASSPTAGYEQYFGPGTRLTVT.

The chain recombines TRBV11-3 with TRBJ2-7, with 7 bases that match TRBD2. The germline V gene has CDR1 SGHNT and CDR2 YENEEA. The CDR3 runs to 13 residues. The ends lost 5 bases at V and 7 bases at J; junction bases unmatched: 8. The CDR3 spells CASSPSGAREQYF. As DNA, the CDR3 is TGTGCCAGCAGCCCCAGCGGGGCGAGGGAGCAGTACTTC.

This rearrangement joins TRBV4-3 to TRBJ2-1; unclear D gene. V lost 0 bases and J lost 2, with 5 bases in between. CDR1 is LGHNA and CDR2 is YSLEER in the germline V gene. The CDR3 loop spans 14 amino acids. CDR3 loop: CASSQEMAYNEQFF. CDR3 nucleotide sequence: TGCGCCAGCAGCCAAGAAATGGCCTACAATGAGCAGTTCTTC.

This sequence joins TRBV3-1 (or the pseudogene TRBV3-2) and TRBJ2-7; a possible D gene is TRBD2 (6 bases). Germline CDR1 reads LGHDT; CDR2 reads YNNKEL (reference sequence). Trimming removed 4 bases at V and 6 bases at J, with 10 bases between. This CDR3 spans 12 amino acids. The DNA of the CDR3 is TGTGCCAGCAGCCGTCGGGAGAGCGAGCAGTACTTC. Its translation is CASSRRESEQYF.

This rearrangement joins TRBV9 to TRBJ2-3; 9 nucleotides agree with TRBD2. CDR1 and CDR2 from the germline V gene are SGDLS and YYNGEE. The CDR3 loop spans 16 amino acids. The trim removed 4 bases at V and 0 bases at J, leaving 6 bases unmatched. The CDR3 DNA sequence: TGTGCCAGCAGCACCCTAGCGGGGTCTAGCACAGATACGCAGTATTTT. As protein: CASSTLAGSSTDTQYF.

Comments on this clone: At one end, the junction sequence differs from germline, possibly due to a read error. This chain links TRBV28 with TRBJ2-5, with unresolved D. Germline assignment: CDR1 MDHEN and CDR2 SYDVKM. CDR3 length equals 9 residues. The chain's CDR3 is CASSAPFDF. The CDR3 region has the DNA TGTGCCAGCAGTGCTCCTTTTGACTTC. Supplemented by reference TRBV28 and TRBJ2-5, the full variable domain reads DVKVTQSSRYLVKRTGEKVFLECVQDMDHENMFWYRQDPGLGLRLIYFSYDVKMKEKGDIPEGYSVSREKKERFSLILESASTNQTSMYLCASSAPFDFGPGTRLLVL.

The chain uses TRBV5-6 and TRBJ2-1, with D perhaps TRBD1 or TRBD2 (5 bases each). The V end was cut by 4 bases, the J end by 8 bases, with 16 bases between. CDR3 length: 14 amino acids. Germline lookup yields CDR1 SGHDT and CDR2 YYEEEE. The CDR3 sequence is CASSPGGRDHEQFF. The CDR3 region has the DNA TGTGCCAGCAGCCCCGGAGGACGGGACCATGAGCAGTTCTTC.

This rearrangement joins TRBV28 to TRBJ1-1; 7 bases map to TRBD1. From germline, CDR1 is MDHEN and CDR2 SYDVKM. The CDR3 consists of 13 residues. V was clipped by 7 bases and J by 5 bases; unmatched bases: 7. CDR3 residues: CASIGDSLTEAFF. In DNA, the CDR3 is TGTGCCAGCATTGGGGACAGTCTTACTGAAGCTTTCTTT.

V and J are TRBV2 and TRBJ1-5; no reliable D call. The CDR3 totals 15 residues. The germline V and J ends were trimmed by 2 bases and 2 bases, with 10 bases remaining between them. Germline values: CDR1 SNHLY, CDR2 FYNNEI. CDR3 DNA sequence: TGTGCCAGCAGTGAATCGGGGATAGGCAATCAGCCCCAGCATTTT. Translation: CASSESGIGNQPQHF.

The chain recombines TRBV18 with TRBJ1-2, with D possibly matching TRBD1 (6 bases). CDR1 and CDR2 from the germline V gene are KGHSH and LQKENI. Deletions cut 2 bases from V and 7 bases from J, with 14 bases between. The CDR3 extends over 14 amino acids. CDR3 amino acids: CASSPDRSPSGYTF. The CDR3 DNA sequence: TGTGCCAGCTCACCAGACAGGTCCCCCTCTGGCTACACCTTC.

This CDR3 is CATSRGHLSSYNEQFF. DNA for the CDR3: TGTGCCACCAGCAGAGGGCATTTGAGCTCCTACAATGAGCAGTTCTTC. V gene TRBV15 combines with J gene TRBJ2-1; no clear D. The ends were cut back, 1 base at V and 0 bases at J, with 10 bases in the middle. The CDR3 runs 16 residues. CDR1 is LNHNV and CDR2 is YYDKDF in the germline V gene (reference sequence).

This clone was observed once. The J gene is TRBJ2-1, the V gene TRBV5-1; D assignment may be TRBD1 or TRBD2 (6 bases each). The germline V gene has CDR1 SGHRS and CDR2 YFSETQ. Trimming stripped 6 bases from V and 4 bases from J, with 14 bases between. This CDR3 spans 14 amino acids. The CDR3 DNA reads as TGCGCCAGCACCGTAACGGGGGCGTACAATGAGCAGTTCTTC. It yields the protein CASTVTGAYNEQFF.

This clone was recorded once. CDR3 nucleotides: TGTGCCAGCAGCGTGGGGGGGGGCAGCGGGGAGCTGTTTTTT. Its protein product is CASSVGGGSGELFF. The chain recombines TRBV9 with TRBJ2-2; D possibly corresponds to TRBD2 (7 bases). Trimming shortened V by 2 bases and J by 7 bases, and 12 bases separated the two germline ends. Germline CDR1 reads SGDLS; CDR2 reads YYNGEE. The CDR3 has 14 amino acids.

The CDR3 reads CASSPTGDAPRYGYTF. CDR3 DNA: TGTGCCAGCAGTCCAACAGGGGACGCCCCTCGCTATGGCTACACCTTC. The chain has TRBV7-3 and TRBJ1-2; 7 bases match TRBD1. This CDR3 contains 16 residues. Germline trimming cut 6 bases from V and 4 bases from J; bases unmatched to any gene: 14. The germline V gene encodes CDR1 SGHTA and CDR2 FQGTGA.

V is TRBV4-2 and J is TRBJ2-4, with TRBD2 matching 11 bases. CDR1 is LGHNA and CDR2 is YNFKEQ in the germline V gene. The CDR3 runs to 18 residues. V was clipped by 0 bases and J by 7 bases; unmatched bases: 11. The chain's CDR3 is CASSQDLVAGGTKNIQYF. The CDR3 DNA follows: TGTGCCAGCAGCCAAGATCTTGTAGCGGGGGGGACGAAGAACATTCAGTACTTC.

The chain employs TRBV5-4 and TRBJ2-1; tentatively, D is TRBD2 (6 bases). The CDR3 is 15 amino acids. Germline loops: CDR1 SGHNT, CDR2 YYREEE (reference sequence). Trimming removed 3 bases from V and 9 bases from J, with 19 bases in between. The CDR3 nucleotides read TGTGCCAGCAGCTACTCCTCGGGAGCGAGGGTTGAGCAGTTCTTC. Its translation: CASSYSSGARVEQFF.

This rearrangement joins TRBV7-9 to TRBJ1-6; 7 nucleotides align to TRBD1. The germline CDR1 and CDR2 sequences are SEHNR and FQNEAQ (reference sequence). With V trimmed by 2 bases and J by 8 bases, 15 bases remained unmatched. The CDR3 is made up of 18 amino acids. The CDR3 DNA reads TGTGCCAGCAGCTTATCTCCGGATTTTTCGACAGGGTATTCACCCCTCCACTTT. Amino acid sequence: CASSLSPDFSTGYSPLHF.

J is TRBJ1-5 and V is TRBV19; no clear D. Germline V gene data show CDR1 as LNHDA and CDR2 as SQIVND (reference sequence). V dropped 4 bases and J dropped 8 bases, with 9 bases sitting between them. The CDR3 extends over 12 amino acids. The CDR3 nucleotides are TGTGCCAGTAGTACCCCCGGCGAGCCCCAGCATTTT. Protein sequence: CASSTPGEPQHF.

The V and J genes are TRBV6-2 or TRBV6-3 and TRBJ2-1, with 9 bases that match TRBD2. With 5 bases clipped from V and 8 bases from J, the junction kept 7 bases outside the gene matches. CDR3 length: 14 amino acids. CDR1 MNHEY and CDR2 SVGEGT come from the germline V gene. CDR3 amino acids: CASSSGRSPHEQFF. CDR3 DNA: TGTGCCAGCAGTAGCGGGAGGAGCCCGCATGAGCAGTTCTTC.